This TCR beta chain was identified during a study of blood T cells in healthy people across ages. Study-level points and caveats: It was the long-lived donors that had more naive CD4+ cells and higher diversity than aged donors.

This clonotype was picked up a small number of times. The antigen is undetermined. Through a sample-barcoded 5' primer and a J-beta primer mix, a second PCR was run for about 6 to 11 cycles. Each CDR3 protein is one row after TCRdb ran MiXCR on the 5' RACE reads. This sample has around 940,000 distinct CDR3 sequences, with roughly 51% found just once. Germline CDR1 is LGHNA and CDR2 is YNFKEQ. This CDR3 contains 14 residues. V was shortened by 4 bases and J by 8 bases, with 12 bases between the two germline ends. Roughly 10 milliliters of peripheral blood were drawn from each donor. Sequenced input: blood. The clonotype originates from a woman aged 60-75 years in good health. The V call is TRBV4-2, the J call TRBJ1-6, with D possibly matching TRBD1 (5 bases). CDR3 amino acids: CASSPQLGDSPLHF. The DNA for the CDR3 is TGTGCCAGCAGCCCCCAATTAGGGGATTCACCCCTCCACTTT.